The 19 T cell receptor beta chains listed next were all sequenced from one sample in a study of blood T cell repertoires in COVID-19. The assay was immunoSEQ multiplex PCR, and TCRdb's table has in-frame clones only and misses some. Of roughly 130,000 clones in the sample, more than 75% are singletons; the top ten hold 3% to 4%. Input material: peripheral blood. All receptors come from a woman aged 55-69 years with acute or convalescent COVID-19.

V gene TRBV27 combines with J gene TRBJ2-4, with D hard to call. Trimming took off 3 bases at V and 0 bases at J, with 6 bases between the two ends. This CDR3 has 14 residues. Germline CDR1 reads MNHEY; CDR2 reads SMNVEV (reference sequence). Here the CDR3 DNA reads TGTGCCAGCAGTTTCACATCAGCCAAAAACATTCAGTACTTC. This codes for CASSFTSAKNIQYF.

The V and J genes are TRBV19 and TRBJ2-1; 8 bases align to TRBD1. V shed 3 bases and J 4 bases; nucleotides not matched to a gene: 2. CDR1 is LNHDA and CDR2 is SQIVND in the germline V gene (reference sequence). This CDR3 contains 14 residues. CDR3 coding DNA: TGTGCCAGTAGTATGGGACAGGTTTACAATGAGCAGTTCTTC. This gives the protein CASSMGQVYNEQFF. Drawing the rest from reference TRBV19 and TRBJ2-1, the complete variable domain is DGGITQSPKYLFRKEGQNVTLSCEQNLNHDAMYWYRQDPGQGLRLIYYSQIVNDFQKGDIAEGYSVSREKKESFPLTVTSAQKNPTAFYLCASSMGQVYNEQFFGPGTRLTVL.

In this sample, this clone turned up once. This chain links TRBV5-4 with TRBJ1-1; 10 bases fit TRBD1. Germline loops: CDR1 SGHNT, CDR2 YYREEE (reference sequence). Trimming removed 4 bases from V and 4 bases from J; junction bases left unmatched: 4. CDR3 length equals 14 residues. CDR3 bases: TGTGCCAGCAGCGACGGACAGGGGGGCACTGAAGCTTTCTTT. It yields the protein CASSDGQGGTEAFF. Full variable domain (missing parts from reference TRBV5-4 and TRBJ1-1): ETGVTQSPTHLIKTRGQQVTLRCSSQSGHNTVSWYQQALGQGPQFIFQYYREEENGRGNFPPRFSGLQFPNYSSELNVNALELDDSALYLCASSDGQGGTEAFFGQGTRLTVV.

This clone was observed a single time. The chain's CDR3 is CASSHGTDRDRTRYEQYF. The CDR3 DNA is TGCGCCAGCAGCCACGGGACAGATAGAGACCGGACCCGCTACGAGCAGTACTTC. The rearrangement uses TRBV4-1 and TRBJ2-7, with 7 bases that match TRBD1. This CDR3 is 18 amino acids long. Trimming at V came to 3 bases and at J to 3 bases, leaving 17 bases not matched to a gene. CDR1 is MGHRA, CDR2 YSYEKL, per germline.

This clone has a handful of counts. The chain uses TRBV7-6 and TRBJ1-1, with a tentative D call TRBD1 (5 bases). The length of the CDR3 is 15 residues. From germline, CDR1 is SGHVS and CDR2 FNYEAQ. Trimming took 5 bases from V and 0 from J, leaving 13 bases between them. The DNA for the CDR3 is TGTGCCAGCAGCCGTAGGGCAGGGATGAACACTGAAGCTTTCTTT. It translates to CASSRRAGMNTEAFF. The variable domain in full, with the rest retrieved from reference TRBV7-6 and TRBJ1-1, is GAGVSQSPRYKVTKRGQDVALRCDPISGHVSLYWYRQALGQGPEFLTYFNYEAQQDKSGLPNDRFSAERPEGSISTLTIQRTEQRDSAMYRCASSRRAGMNTEAFFGQGTRLTVV.

The V gene is TRBV7-6, the J gene TRBJ2-3; the match to TRBD2 covers 16 bases. Germline V CDR1 and CDR2: SGHVS, FNYEAQ. V was clipped by 5 bases and J by 5 bases; unmatched bases: 7. This CDR3 is 17 amino acids long. The CDR3 sequence is CASSRGLAGGAGDTQYF. DNA for the CDR3: TGTGCCAGCAGCCGGGGACTAGCGGGAGGGGCAGGAGATACGCAGTATTTT.

The chain is built from TRBV7-9 and TRBJ1-1; no firm D call. Germline V gene lookup returns CDR1 SEHNR and CDR2 FQNEAQ (reference sequence). The germline V and J ends were trimmed by 1 base and 0 bases, with 6 bases remaining between them. CDR3 size: 14 residues. This chain's CDR3 is CASSLGEVNTEAFF. CDR3 sequence (DNA): TGTGCCAGCAGCTTAGGTGAGGTGAACACTGAAGCTTTCTTT. The complete variable domain, with remaining parts taken from reference TRBV7-9 and TRBJ1-1, reads DTGVSQNPRHKITKRGQNVTFRCDPISEHNRLYWYRQTLGQGPEFLTYFQNEAQLEKSRLLSDRFSAERPKGSFSTLEIQRTEQGDSAMYLCASSLGEVNTEAFFGQGTRLTVV.

This sequence joins TRBV29-1 and TRBJ2-7; a possible D gene is TRBD1 (6 bases). The V gene's germline CDR1 is SQVTM and CDR2 ANQGSEA. The CDR3 contains 11 residues. Trimming removed 6 bases at V and 2 bases at J, with 8 bases between. In DNA form, the CDR3 reads TGCAGCGTGGGGGCTCCCTACGAGCAGTACTTC. It yields the protein CSVGAPYEQYF.

The chain couples TRBV18 to TRBJ2-5, with a tentative D call TRBD2 (5 bases). V was shortened by 4 bases and J by 2 bases, with 14 bases between the two germline ends. The CDR3 length is 15 residues. CDR1 KGHSH and CDR2 LQKENI come from the germline V gene. This CDR3 reads CASSLSGREQETQYF. The CDR3 coding sequence is TGTGCCAGCTCACTTTCAGGACGGGAACAAGAGACCCAGTACTTC.

The V gene is TRBV4-2, the J gene TRBJ2-5; the match to TRBD2 covers 8 bases. The length of the CDR3 is 15 residues. Germline CDR1 and CDR2: LGHNA and YNFKEQ. V lost 1 base to trimming and J lost 5 bases; unmatched junction nucleotides: 6. The CDR3: CASSQGTSLGETQYF. The DNA of the CDR3 is TGTGCCAGCAGCCAAGGGACTAGCTTAGGCGAGACCCAGTACTTC.

The chain has TRBV30 and TRBJ1-3; D gene unclear. The germline V gene has CDR1 GTSNPN and CDR2 SVGIG (reference sequence). This CDR3 is built from 14 residues. Trimming pared 0 bases from V and 3 bases from J, leaving 9 bases between. CDR3 in amino acids: CAWSVTGYGNTIYF. Here the CDR3 DNA reads TGTGCCTGGAGTGTTACGGGGTATGGAAACACCATATATTTT. The full variable domain, with the rest looked up from reference TRBV30 and TRBJ1-3, is SQTIHQWPATLVQPVGSPLSLECTVEGTSNPNLYWYRQAAGRGLQLLFYSVGIGQISSEVPQNLSASRPQDRQFILSSKKLLLSDSGFYLCAWSVTGYGNTIYFGEGSWLTVV.

Of note for this clone: One end of the junction fails to match germline, which may point to a read error. This chain links TRBV20-1 with TRBJ1-6, with 9 bases fitting TRBD1. The germline V gene encodes CDR1 DFQATT and CDR2 SNEGSKA (reference sequence). The CDR3 loop spans 11 amino acids. DNA of the CDR3: TGCAGTGCTAGAACGGGACAGGGAACATCTTTT. It specifies CSARTGQGTSF.

This clone was recorded a few times. The V call is TRBV6-4, the J call TRBJ2-1; TRBD2 matches at 9 bases. Germline-derived CDR1 and CDR2 are MRHNA and SNTAGT. Losses at the gene ends were 3 bases for V and 11 bases for J; bases not matched to a gene: 8. CDR3 length: 14 amino acids. The CDR3 DNA is TGTGCCAGCAGTGAATTGACTAGCGGAGGGAAGCAGTTCTTC. Protein: CASSELTSGGKQFF.

The V gene is TRBV2, the J gene TRBJ1-4; D is perhaps TRBD1 (5 bases). V was pared by 5 bases and J by 5 bases, with 9 bases between. The CDR3 runs to 13 residues. Germline CDR1 SNHLY, CDR2 FYNNEI. CDR3 region: CASSPGGNEKLFF. CDR3 nucleotides: TGTGCCAGCAGTCCGGGGGGAAATGAAAAACTGTTTTTT.

The chain links TRBV27 to TRBJ2-1; TRBD2 might be the D (6 bases). The CDR3 totals 14 residues. CDR1 MNHEY and CDR2 SMNVEV come from the germline V gene (reference sequence). Trimming took 6 bases from V and 7 from J, leaving 16 bases between them. This CDR3 reads CASSHNGGGNEQFF. For the CDR3, the DNA is TGTGCCAGCAGCCATAATGGAGGAGGGAATGAGCAGTTCTTC.

Here the CDR3 reads CASSRGQQETQYF. CDR3 coding DNA: TGCGCCAGCAGCCGGGGACAGCAAGAGACCCAGTACTTC. This chain joins TRBV5-1 and TRBJ2-5; TRBD1 matches at 7 bases. The CDR3 runs to 13 residues. The germline CDR1 and CDR2 sequences are SGHRS and YFSETQ. The V segment lost 4 bases and the J segment 2 bases; nucleotides outside the gene matches: 2.

The rearrangement uses TRBV5-1 and TRBJ2-2; D may be TRBD2 (5 bases). Germline V gene data show CDR1 as SGHRS and CDR2 as YFSETQ. The CDR3 has 16 residues. Trimming pared 6 bases from V and 2 bases from J, leaving 17 bases between. The CDR3 DNA follows: TGCGCCAGCACTCCGGCGGGCCGCTCCAACACCGGGGAGCTGTTTTTT. It encodes CASTPAGRSNTGELFF.

The V gene is TRBV7-6, the J gene TRBJ2-7; 12 bases match TRBD2. The CDR3 consists of 15 residues. J was trimmed by 2 bases and V by 5 bases; bases with no gene match: 4. Germline V gene data show CDR1 as SGHVS and CDR2 as FNYEAQ. In DNA, the CDR3 is TGTGCCAGCAGCGAACTAGCGGGAGGCGCCTACGAGCAGTACTTC. Translated: CASSELAGGAYEQYF.

The gene calls are TRBV29-1 and TRBJ1-5, with a tentative D call TRBD1 (5 bases). The CDR3 runs 12 residues. V was pared by 4 bases and J by 4 bases, with 8 bases between. The germline V gene encodes CDR1 SQVTM and CDR2 ANQGSEA. The CDR3 bases are TGCAGCGTTGGGGGGGGGAATCAGCCCCAGCATTTT. This translates into CSVGGGNQPQHF.